The T cell receptor beta chain described here comes from a study of T-cell memory formation after mild COVID-19. As for the study in general: Clustering of TCRs was largely donor specific. The study's findings and limits: CD4+ clones that contracted lay mainly in CM and EM; CD8+ ones lay in EMRA. Within pre-infection memory, some responding clones were found, suggesting cross-reactive memory joined.

This clonotype was counted only a few times. Its antigen is not known. Using its own MiXCR run on the 5' RACE reads, TCRdb lists one record per CDR3 protein. The sample carries 250,000 to 300,000 distinct CDR3 sequences, roughly 16% recorded once. V lost 9 bases and J lost 7, with 10 bases in between. This CDR3 comprises 10 residues. CDR1 is MNHEY and CDR2 is SMNVEV in the germline V gene (reference sequence). This clonotype originated in a man between 18 and 29 years old who had mild COVID-19 (a few samples of this study predate the infection). Cell type and time point are not known. The chain links TRBV27 to TRBJ2-7; D not certain. Sequences were obtained from PBMCs or a T cell subset sorted from them (not recorded which). CDR3 sequence reads: CARARGEQYV. CDR3 coding DNA: TGTGCCAGGGCAAGAGGTGAGCAGTACGTC.